Below are 31 T cell receptor beta chains sequenced from a single sample in a study of graft-versus-host responses after intestinal transplantation. This table comes from immunoSEQ multiplex PCR, and its TCRdb copy is limited to in-frame clones, with some not included. The repertoire holds about 98,000 clones, with roughly 86% as singletons. Sequenced here: PBMCs, sampled 255 days after intestinal transplant. These TCRs come from a human patient who received an intestinal transplant, so some T cells may come from the graft donor.

The chain uses TRBV6-1 and TRBJ2-3; D is perhaps TRBD2 (6 bases). Trimming removed 2 bases at V and 2 bases at J, with 11 bases between. Germline loops: CDR1 MNHNS, CDR2 SASEGT. This CDR3 comprises 15 residues. For the CDR3, the DNA is TGTGCCAGCAGTGAACTAGCGTGGGTCACAGATACGCAGTATTTT. It encodes CASSELAWVTDTQYF.

The rearrangement uses TRBV6-1 and TRBJ1-6; no clear D gene. Trimming left V 2 bases short and J 0 bases short, with 14 bases between. The CDR3 is made up of 18 amino acids. CDR1 and CDR2 (germline): MNHNS, SASEGT. The CDR3 sequence is CASSEMAHAGSYNSPLHF. In DNA form, the CDR3 reads TGTGCCAGCAGTGAAATGGCCCACGCGGGCTCCTATAATTCACCCCTCCACTTT.

The J gene is TRBJ2-2, the V gene TRBV7-3, with a tentative D call TRBD2 (5 bases). The CDR3 is made up of 16 amino acids. The germline V gene encodes CDR1 SGHTA and CDR2 FQGTGA. Trimming cost V 2 bases and J 3 bases, with 13 bases left between them. CDR3 bases: TGTGCCAGCAGCTTAGCTAGTCCGAGGGACACCGGGGAGCTGTTTTTT. It encodes CASSLASPRDTGELFF.

This clone is termed medium-sized. This chain connects TRBV6-1 to TRBJ2-7, with 10 positions matching TRBD2. The CDR3 is made up of 14 amino acids. CDR1 and CDR2 (germline): MNHNS, SASEGT. The trim removed 5 bases at V and 2 bases at J, leaving 3 bases unmatched. Written as DNA, the CDR3 is TGTGCCAGCAGTCACCTAGCGGGAGCCTACGAGCAGTACTTC. This translates into CASSHLAGAYEQYF.

In the case of this clone: At one boundary the junction diverges from the germline segment, which might be a read error. CDR3: CASSFGVTQGRYSSNQPQHF. The CDR3 DNA sequence: TGTGCTAGCAGCTTCGGGGTCACACAGGGGCGATACTCTAGCAATCAGCCCCAGCATTTT. This sequence joins TRBV7-7 and TRBJ1-5, with 7 bases identical to TRBD1. This CDR3 is built from 20 residues. The germline V gene encodes CDR1 SSHAT and CDR2 FNYEAQ (reference sequence).

This clone was counted a few times. V and J are TRBV6-6 and TRBJ1-6; D unresolved. CDR3 size: 16 residues. Trimming removed 0 bases at V and 11 bases at J, with 17 bases between. Germline CDR1 MNHNY, CDR2 SVGAGI (reference sequence). The CDR3 is CASSYSTTARWTPLHF. The CDR3 DNA sequence: TGTGCCAGCAGTTACTCGACAACAGCTCGCTGGACACCCCTCCACTTT.

The rearrangement uses TRBV7-9 and TRBJ2-3, with D perhaps matching TRBD1 or TRBD2 (5 bases each). From germline, CDR1 is SEHNR and CDR2 FQNEAQ (reference sequence). V was trimmed by 0 bases and J by 6 bases, leaving 7 bases between them. This CDR3 is 13 amino acids long. Written as DNA, the CDR3 is TGTGCCAGCAGCTTAGCGGGGGTCGATACGCAGTATTTT. Translating gives CASSLAGVDTQYF.

The chain recombines TRBV12-5 with TRBJ1-1; D ambiguous. The length of the CDR3 is 15 residues. Trimming took off 7 bases at V and 2 bases at J, with 17 bases between the two ends. Germline V CDR1 and CDR2: LGHNT, FRNRAP. The CDR3 spells CASVSSFDTNTEAFF. In DNA, the CDR3 is TGTGCTAGTGTTTCCTCCTTTGACACAAACACTGAAGCTTTCTTT.

This clone was seen more than once but under ten times. The CDR3 DNA is TGTGCCAGCAGTTTATCCGGCCCCCTACGCGCTGAAGCTTTCTTT. Translated, it gives CASSLSGPLRAEAFF. This chain joins TRBV28 and TRBJ1-1; D remains unclear. Germline V gene data show CDR1 as MDHEN and CDR2 as SYDVKM. V was cut by 1 base and J by 6 bases, with 15 bases left in between. The CDR3 contains 15 residues.

The rearrangement uses TRBV9 and TRBJ2-3, with 8 nucleotides matching TRBD2. After removal of 0 bases from V and 1 base from J, the junction contained 10 bases not matched to a gene. The CDR3 covers 18 residues. The germline gives CDR1 SGDLS, CDR2 YYNGEE. CDR3 loop: CASSVDSSGGPGTDTQYF. The DNA for the CDR3 is TGTGCCAGCAGCGTAGACTCGTCGGGGGGGCCGGGCACAGATACGCAGTATTTT.

The rearrangement joins TRBV6-1 to TRBJ1-1; tentatively, D is TRBD1 (5 bases). The germline CDR1 and CDR2 sequences are MNHNS and SASEGT. This CDR3 region has 14 residues. Between the trimmed V and J ends, which lost 7 bases and 3 bases, there was a span of 15 bases. The CDR3 region is CASTPSQGYTEAFF. Written as DNA, the CDR3 is TGTGCCAGCACTCCATCCCAGGGATACACTGAAGCTTTCTTT.

The genes are TRBV27 and TRBJ2-1, with 8 nucleotides matching TRBD2. The germline V gene encodes CDR1 MNHEY and CDR2 SMNVEV (reference sequence). The CDR3 has 18 residues. The junction had 15 bases not matched to a gene; V was cut back by 3 bases and J by 5 bases. Here the CDR3 reads CASSFSPQLAGKNNEQFF. CDR3 bases: TGTGCCAGCAGTTTCTCCCCCCAGCTAGCGGGTAAAAACAATGAGCAGTTCTTC.

This rearrangement joins TRBV7-3 to TRBJ2-5, with 14 bases identical to TRBD2. The J call could be wrong; TRBJ2-7 is a better fit for the DNA end. The CDR3 sequence is 14 residues long. Germline V gene data show CDR1 as SGHTA and CDR2 as FQGTGA. The CDR3 protein is CASSWGTSGSEQYF. The CDR3 coding sequence is TGTGCCAGCAGCTGGGGGACTAGCGGGAGCGAGCAGTACTTC.

J is TRBJ1-1 and V is TRBV6-5, with TRBD1 identical over 7 bases. Per germline, CDR1 MNHEY and CDR2 SVGAGI. The junction had 6 bases not matched to a gene; V was cut back by 2 bases and J by 3 bases. The CDR3 loop spans 15 amino acids. CDR3 coding DNA: TGTGCCAGCAGTTACGACAGGGCGGAGTACACTGAAGCTTTCTTT. Protein: CASSYDRAEYTEAFF.

The chain couples TRBV5-6 to TRBJ2-5, with a weak D call TRBD2 (5 bases). Trimming stripped 0 bases from V and 5 bases from J, with 11 bases between. The CDR3 spans 14 residues. Per the germline V gene, CDR1 is SGHDT and CDR2 is YYEEEE. CDR3 sequence reads: CASSLDEGRETQYF. CDR3 sequence (DNA): TGTGCCAGCAGCTTGGATGAGGGTCGGGAGACCCAGTACTTC.

The chain has TRBV28 and TRBJ1-5, with 7 bases that match TRBD1. The CDR3 runs 20 residues. Trimming removed 5 bases from V and 0 bases from J; junction bases left unmatched: 19. Germline V lookup: CDR1 MDHEN, CDR2 SYDVKM. CDR3 coding DNA: TGTGCCAGCAGTATAGTGGAGGGGGCCCGTTTGCCCCATAGCAATCAGCCCCAGCATTTT. This encodes CASSIVEGARLPHSNQPQHF.

The V gene is TRBV28, the J gene TRBJ2-3; D possibly corresponds to TRBD1 (5 bases). The CDR3 runs 12 residues. Trimming cost V 2 bases and J 14 bases, with 14 bases left between them. CDR1 and CDR2 (germline): MDHEN, SYDVKM. The CDR3 region is CASSLGAPGPYF. DNA for the CDR3: TGTGCCAGCAGTTTAGGGGCCCCAGGCCCGTATTTT.

The rearrangement uses TRBV5-1 and TRBJ2-3, with TRBD1 as a possible D gene (5 bases). CDR1 and CDR2 (germline): SGHRS, YFSETQ. The CDR3 is 17 amino acids. Trimming cost V 4 bases and J 0 bases, with 18 bases left between them. This CDR3 is CASSVFPQGSSTDTQYF. In DNA, the CDR3 is TGCGCCAGCAGCGTATTCCCGCAGGGTTCTAGCACAGATACGCAGTATTTT.

This clone was seen once. Other DNA sequences within the sample encode an identical CDR3. The chain carries TRBV9 and TRBJ2-3, with 7 bases matching TRBD2. CDR1 is SGDLS and CDR2 is YYNGEE in the germline V gene. CDR3 length: 15 residues. V was clipped by 1 base and J by 2 bases; unmatched bases: 4. The CDR3: CASSVSGAYTDTQYF. Here the CDR3 DNA reads TGTGCCAGCAGCGTAAGCGGGGCCTACACAGATACGCAGTATTTT.

The chain uses TRBV27 and TRBJ2-3, with 11 bases identical to TRBD2. CDR3 size: 18 residues. The V segment lost 0 bases and the J segment 2 bases; nucleotides outside the gene matches: 7. The germline V gene has CDR1 MNHEY and CDR2 SMNVEV (reference sequence). The DNA for the CDR3 is TGTGCCAGCAGTTTATCCTTGACTAGCGGGAAAGTCACAGATACGCAGTATTTT. It encodes CASSLSLTSGKVTDTQYF.

The rearrangement uses TRBV27 and TRBJ1-1; TRBD1 matches 7 bases. The CDR3 spans 15 residues. The V and J ends lost 2 bases and 5 bases, in that order; junction bases with no gene match: 8. Germline V CDR1 and CDR2: MNHEY, SMNVEV (reference sequence). The CDR3 DNA reads TGTGCCAGCAGTTTAAATTGGGAGGGGGCAACTGAAGCTTTCTTT. Translated: CASSLNWEGATEAFF.

The chain recombines TRBV9 with TRBJ2-1; D is uncertain. The CDR3 spans 14 residues. Germline CDR1 and CDR2: SGDLS and YYNGEE. Trimming removed 4 bases from V and 4 bases from J, with 12 bases in between. Here the CDR3 DNA reads TGTGCCAGCAGCCCCAGACTCAGTTACAATGAGCAGTTCTTC. Translation: CASSPRLSYNEQFF. The variable domain in full, completed from reference TRBV9 and TRBJ2-1, reads DSGVTQTPKHLITATGQRVTLRCSPRSGDLSVYWYQQSLDQGLQFLIQYYNGEERAKGNILERFSAQQFPDLHSELNLSSLELGDSALYFCASSPRLSYNEQFFGPGTRLTVL.

The chain joins TRBV9 to TRBJ2-7, with D hard to call. The CDR3 runs to 15 residues. CDR1 is SGDLS, CDR2 YYNGEE, per germline. Trimming removed 0 bases from V and 7 bases from J, with 17 bases in between. The CDR3 reads CASSVGDSPGWEQYF. The CDR3 DNA follows: TGTGCCAGCAGCGTAGGTGATAGCCCTGGGTGGGAGCAGTACTTC. The variable domain in full, completed from reference TRBV9 and TRBJ2-7, reads DSGVTQTPKHLITATGQRVTLRCSPRSGDLSVYWYQQSLDQGLQFLIQYYNGEERAKGNILERFSAQQFPDLHSELNLSSLELGDSALYFCASSVGDSPGWEQYFGPGTRLTVT.

The chain has TRBV19 and TRBJ2-1; D is perhaps TRBD1 (5 bases). V was clipped by 4 bases and J by 0 bases, with 10 bases between them. The germline V gene encodes CDR1 LNHDA and CDR2 SQIVND (reference sequence). This CDR3 comprises 15 residues. CDR3 region: CASSTLQGSYNEQFF. The CDR3, as DNA: TGTGCCAGTAGTACGTTGCAGGGCTCCTACAATGAGCAGTTCTTC.

V and J are TRBV10-3 and TRBJ2-7, with D unresolved. V gave up 2 bases and J gave up 3 bases, with 5 bases separating them. From germline, CDR1 is ENHRY and CDR2 SYGVKD. CDR3 size: 12 residues. CDR3 sequence reads: CAISEGFYEQYF. CDR3 DNA: TGTGCCATCAGTGAGGGGTTCTACGAGCAGTACTTC.

This clone was counted a single time. V is TRBV11-2 and J is TRBJ1-2; the D is unclear. Trimming took off 5 bases at V and 7 bases at J, with 8 bases between the two ends. The CDR3 extends over 11 amino acids. From germline, CDR1 is SGHAT and CDR2 FQNNGV. CDR3 DNA sequence: TGTGCCAGCAGCCATTATATTGGCTACACCTTC. As protein: CASSHYIGYTF. Using reference TRBV11-2 and TRBJ1-2 for the parts outside the CDR3, the full variable domain is EAGVAQSPRYKIIEKRQSVAFWCNPISGHATLYWYQQILGQGPKLLIQFQNNGVVDDSQLPKDRFSAERLKGVDSTLKIQPAKLEDSAVYLCASSHYIGYTFGSGTRLTVV.

The gene calls are TRBV28 and TRBJ1-5; a weak D match, TRBD1 (5 bases). The V gene's germline CDR1 is MDHEN and CDR2 SYDVKM. CDR3 length: 17 amino acids. Trimming left V 6 bases short and J 0 bases short, with 18 bases between. CDR3 protein: CASSRTGWSDSNQPQHF. Written as DNA, the CDR3 is TGTGCCAGCAGCCGCACAGGTTGGAGTGATAGCAATCAGCCCCAGCATTTT. Looking up the rest from reference TRBV28 and TRBJ1-5 gives the full variable domain: DVKVTQSSRYLVKRTGEKVFLECVQDMDHENMFWYRQDPGLGLRLIYFSYDVKMKEKGDIPEGYSVSREKKERFSLILESASTNQTSMYLCASSRTGWSDSNQPQHFGDGTRLSIL.

This chain links TRBV19 with TRBJ1-1; TRBD1 matches 8 bases. With 5 bases clipped from V and 0 bases from J, the junction kept 5 bases outside the gene matches. CDR3 size: 15 residues. Germline V gives CDR1 LNHDA, CDR2 SQIVND (reference sequence). CDR3 DNA sequence: TGTGCCAGTAGTGCTCGACAGGGGTTGAACACTGAAGCTTTCTTT. Encoded protein: CASSARQGLNTEAFF.

This chain connects TRBV5-1 to TRBJ2-3; D is undetermined. Germline CDR1 is SGHRS and CDR2 is YFSETQ. The CDR3 is 15 residues long. The V and J ends lost 0 bases and 2 bases respectively, with 10 bases between them. The DNA for the CDR3 is TGCGCCAGCAGCTTGGTTACCAGGTCCACAGATACGCAGTATTTT. Encoded protein: CASSLVTRSTDTQYF.

The chain couples TRBV29-1 to TRBJ2-1; D possibly corresponds to TRBD2 (5 bases). The CDR3 length is 12 residues. Germline V gene sequence: CDR1 SQVTM, CDR2 ANQGSEA. V gave up 8 bases and J gave up 4 bases, with 12 bases separating them. CDR3 sequence: CSFRTGYNEQFF. The CDR3, as DNA: TGCAGCTTCCGGACTGGATACAATGAGCAGTTCTTC.

The V and J genes are TRBV2 and TRBJ1-2; 12 positions match TRBD1. With V trimmed by 6 bases and J by 4 bases, 3 bases remained unmatched. The CDR3 spans 14 residues. Germline lookup yields CDR1 SNHLY and CDR2 FYNNEI. This CDR3 reads CASRGQGATYGYTF. The CDR3 DNA follows: TGTGCCAGCAGGGGACAGGGGGCGACCTATGGCTACACCTTC. Drawing the rest from reference TRBV2 and TRBJ1-2, the complete variable domain is EPEVTQTPSHQVTQMGQEVILRCVPISNHLYFYWYRQILGQKVEFLVSFYNNEISEKSEIFDDQFSVERPDGSNFTLKIRSTKLEDSAMYFCASRGQGATYGYTFGSGTRLTVV.